The clone carrying this TCR beta chain was counted only a few times. The target antigen is unknown. This sample is drawn from a study of response to subunit inactivated influenza vaccine. CDR1 and CDR2 (germline): DFQATT, SNEGSKA (reference sequence). The length of the CDR3 is 14 residues. In TCRdb, the RT-PCR reads were re-called with MiXCR into one record per CDR3 protein. The sample consists of around 850,000 distinct CDR3 sequences, less than 20% of them appearing once. General study findings and limits: Few additional T cells are recruited per seasonal influenza vaccination, authors suggested.

Sequenced here: PBMCs from blood, sampled around 5 days after vaccination. The gene calls are TRBV20-1 and TRBJ2-3; 10 positions agree with TRBD2. This clonotype originated in a man aged 45-65 years who received an inactivated influenza vaccine. This chain's CDR3 is CRGNSGGPGDTQYF. In DNA form, the CDR3 reads TGCAGGGGAAATAGCGGGGGGCCTGGGGATACGCAGTATTTT.